This T cell receptor beta chain was profiled in a study of OX40 agonist ivuxolimab in advanced cancers. For the study at large: Subjects had a mean age of roughly 60 years, with a range of 23 to 79; around 80% were male.

Trimming shortened V by 1 base and J by 4 bases, and 7 bases separated the two germline ends. From germline, CDR1 is LGHNA and CDR2 YNFKEQ. CDR3 length equals 14 residues. Sequenced by immunoSEQ multiplex PCR; TCRdb stores in-frame clones only, minus some. This sample has about 77,000 clones, with roughly 85% found just once. This sample comprised CD4+ or CD8+ T cells sorted from blood, obtained in a trial of the OX40 agonist ivuxolimab. The receptor comes from an adult with an advanced solid tumor such as melanoma, head and neck, liver or kidney cancer. The chain has TRBV4-2 and TRBJ2-2; D not certain. The CDR3 sequence is CASSQVMGTGELFF. The CDR3 region has the DNA TGTGCCAGCAGCCAAGTCATGGGCACCGGGGAGCTGTTTTTT.